These 25 T cell receptor beta chains were all obtained from the same sample, sequenced in a study of beta chain features in type 1 diabetes. Study-wide results and caveats: In every one of the four CD4+ subsets, TCRB CDR3s were moderately but significantly shorter in Type 1 diabetes patients.

For these TCRs, the target antigens are not known. The isolated RNA, all of it, was reverse transcribed, so expressed TCRB transcripts were what got sequenced. Produced via immunoSEQ multiplex PCR; TCRdb's table is partial and in-frame only. The profile shows approximately 280,000 clones, 15% of them singletons. The sequencing input was naive CD4+ T cells from blood. Receptors originate from a young man with type 1 diabetes.

This clone came up a few times. V is TRBV18 and J is TRBJ2-7, with D possibly being TRBD1 (6 bases). Per germline, CDR1 KGHSH and CDR2 LQKENI. The CDR3 spans 15 residues. The ends were cut back, 0 bases at V and 5 bases at J, with 14 bases in the middle. CDR3 sequence: CASSPPQGLSHEQYF. CDR3 nucleotides: TGTGCCAGCTCACCACCGCAGGGGCTCAGCCACGAGCAGTACTTC. The whole variable domain, remainder taken from reference TRBV18 and TRBJ2-7, is NAGVMQNPRHLVRRRGQEARLRCSPMKGHSHVYWYRQLPEEGLKFMVYLQKENIIDESGMPKERFSAEFPKEGPSILRIQQVVRGDSAAYFCASSPPQGLSHEQYFGPGTRLTVT.

This clone was seen a few times. This chain joins TRBV7-9 and TRBJ2-7; tentative D call: TRBD2 (6 bases). The CDR3 runs 18 residues. CDR1 is SEHNR and CDR2 is FQNEAQ in the germline V gene (reference sequence). Trimming left V 5 bases short and J 3 bases short, with 26 bases between. This CDR3 reads CASSATPIGLATSYEQYF. The CDR3 region has the DNA TGTGCCAGCAGCGCAACACCCATCGGTCTAGCGACAAGCTACGAGCAGTACTTC.

This clone was counted between two and nine times. The gene calls are TRBV29-1 and TRBJ2-1; 8 nucleotides agree with TRBD2. CDR3 length equals 12 residues. Germline V lookup: CDR1 SQVTM, CDR2 ANQGSEA. V shed 4 bases and J 7 bases; nucleotides not matched to a gene: 3. CDR3 sequence (DNA): TGCAGCGTTGCTGTAGCGGGAAATGAGCAGTTCTTC. Encoded protein: CSVAVAGNEQFF.

V gene TRBV29-1 combines with J gene TRBJ2-3; a weak D match, TRBD1 (5 bases). Germline CDR1 SQVTM, CDR2 ANQGSEA. The CDR3 has 15 amino acids. The V and J ends lost 4 bases and 2 bases respectively, with 16 bases between them. In DNA, the CDR3 is TGCAGCGTTGCCGTGACAGCAACTCCCACAGATACGCAGTATTTT. Translating it yields CSVAVTATPTDTQYF.

V is TRBV5-6 and J is TRBJ2-5; the match to TRBD1 covers 10 bases. The CDR3 covers 15 residues. CDR1 and CDR2 from the germline V gene are SGHDT and YYEEEE. V gave up 0 bases and J gave up 5 bases; unmatched junction bases: 4. This chain's CDR3 is CASSLGQGAWETQYF. CDR3 DNA: TGTGCCAGCAGCTTGGGACAGGGGGCTTGGGAGACCCAGTACTTC.

A few counts support this clone. This chain uses TRBV9 with TRBJ2-1, with 10 nucleotides matching TRBD1. The CDR3 spans 16 residues. V lost 1 base, J lost 4 bases, and 5 bases stayed unmatched. CDR1 is SGDLS and CDR2 is YYNGEE in the germline V gene. This CDR3 is CASSVSGQGGYNEQFF. In nucleotides, the CDR3 is TGTGCCAGCAGCGTATCCGGACAGGGGGGGTACAATGAGCAGTTCTTC.

The sample holds a few counts of this clone. The chain recombines TRBV5-4 with TRBJ2-7, with 9 bases matching TRBD1. The germline V gene encodes CDR1 SGHNT and CDR2 YYREEE (reference sequence). The CDR3 extends over 15 amino acids. The trim removed 4 bases at V and 7 bases at J, leaving 12 bases unmatched. CDR3 nucleotides: TGTGCCAGCAGCGACCGACAGGGGGTCGCTTTGGAGCAGTACTTC. Translating gives CASSDRQGVALEQYF. Using reference TRBV5-4 and TRBJ2-7 for the parts outside the CDR3, the full variable domain is ETGVTQSPTHLIKTRGQQVTLRCSSQSGHNTVSWYQQALGQGPQFIFQYYREEENGRGNFPPRFSGLQFPNYSSELNVNALELDDSALYLCASSDRQGVALEQYFGPGTRLTVT.

This clone has just a few counts. This rearrangement joins TRBV5-1 to TRBJ1-1; D may be TRBD1 (6 bases). This CDR3 is built from 13 residues. The germline V gene encodes CDR1 SGHRS and CDR2 YFSETQ. With 4 bases removed from V and 6 bases from J, the gap between germline ends came to 13 bases. The CDR3 sequence: CASSSQQGAEAFF. The CDR3 nucleotides read TGCGCCAGCAGCAGTCAACAGGGAGCTGAAGCTTTCTTT.

The chain carries TRBV28 and TRBJ2-3, with D possibly being TRBD1 (6 bases). V lost 8 bases and J lost 2, with 11 bases in between. CDR1 and CDR2 (germline): MDHEN, SYDVKM. This CDR3 contains 13 residues. The CDR3 here is CASLQGNTDTQYF. CDR3 sequence (DNA): TGTGCCAGCCTACAGGGAAACACAGATACGCAGTATTTT.

The chain uses TRBV4-2 and TRBJ2-1; TRBD2 agrees at 15 bases. Germline CDR1 reads LGHNA; CDR2 reads YNFKEQ. The junction had 5 bases not matched to a gene; V was cut back by 3 bases and J by 8 bases. There are 16 residues in the CDR3. The CDR3 protein is CASSQGLAGGPYEQFF. The CDR3 bases are TGTGCCAGCAGCCAGGGACTAGCGGGAGGACCCTATGAGCAGTTCTTC.

The chain joins TRBV7-2 to TRBJ2-5; 7 bases agree with TRBD1. Germline CDR1 and CDR2: SGHTA and FQGNSA. This CDR3 region has 15 residues. V shed 4 bases, J shed 5 bases, and the junction held 10 bases outside the gene matches. This chain's CDR3 is CASSSGQVPGETQYF. In nucleotides, the CDR3 is TGTGCCAGCAGCTCTGGACAGGTCCCAGGGGAGACCCAGTACTTC.

The chain has TRBV5-1 and TRBJ2-1, with TRBD2 matching 10 bases. The CDR3 consists of 13 residues. Losses at the gene ends were 0 bases for V and 9 bases for J; bases not matched to a gene: 0. Germline-derived CDR1 and CDR2 are SGHRS and YFSETQ. In DNA, the CDR3 is TGCGCCAGCAGCTTGGGACTAGCGGGTGAGCAGTTCTTC. It encodes CASSLGLAGEQFF. Together with reference TRBV5-1 and TRBJ2-1, the CDR3 gives the full variable domain: KAGVTQTPRYLIKTRGQQVTLSCSPISGHRSVSWYQQTPGQGLQFLFEYFSETQRNKGNFPGRFSGRQFSNSRSEMNVSTLELGDSALYLCASSLGLAGEQFFGPGTRLTVL.

V and J are TRBV30 and TRBJ2-7, with 7 bases identical to TRBD1. The CDR3 consists of 12 residues. Germline trimming cut 3 bases from V and 6 bases from J; bases unmatched to any gene: 5. Germline V gene data show CDR1 as GTSNPN and CDR2 as SVGIG (reference sequence). The CDR3 bases are TGTGCCTGGAGGTTCCACAGGGGCGAGCAGTACTTC. Encoded protein: CAWRFHRGEQYF.

This clone appeared a few times. The genes are TRBV20-1 and TRBJ1-1; D unclear. CDR1 is DFQATT, CDR2 SNEGSKA, per germline (reference sequence). CDR3 length equals 11 residues. CDR3 protein: CRDAKEPEAFF. The CDR3 DNA reads TGCAGGGATGCCAAGGAGCCTGAAGCTTTCTTT.

This clone was counted between two and nine times. The V gene is TRBV4-1, the J gene TRBJ2-7; D is ambiguous. CDR1 and CDR2 from the germline V gene are MGHRA and YSYEKL. V dropped 1 base and J dropped 6 bases, with 10 bases sitting between them. The CDR3 covers 13 residues. The DNA of the CDR3 is TGCGCCAGCAGCCAAGGGCCATCGGGCGAGCAGTACTTC. It yields the protein CASSQGPSGEQYF.

Turning to this clone: The same CDR3 arises from other DNA sequences in this sample as well. The chain employs TRBV7-9 and TRBJ1-2; D is unresolved. Germline loops: CDR1 SEHNR, CDR2 FQNEAQ (reference sequence). Trimming stripped 1 base from V and 8 bases from J, with 5 bases between. This CDR3 is built from 11 residues. CDR3: CASSLGAGYTF. Written as DNA, the CDR3 is TGTGCCAGCAGCTTAGGTGCGGGCTACACCTTC.

This clone came up a few times. The rearrangement uses TRBV2 and TRBJ2-1, with D hard to call. The CDR3 is 14 amino acids. The V gene's germline CDR1 is SNHLY and CDR2 FYNNEI. Deletions cut 4 bases from V and 3 bases from J, with 10 bases between. The CDR3 nucleotides read TGTGCCAGCAGTGGGCAGCGTAACTACAATGAGCAGTTCTTC. It specifies CASSGQRNYNEQFF. The entire variable domain, with the rest obtained from reference TRBV2 and TRBJ2-1, is as follows: EPEVTQTPSHQVTQMGQEVILRCVPISNHLYFYWYRQILGQKVEFLVSFYNNEISEKSEIFDDQFSVERPDGSNFTLKIRSTKLEDSAMYFCASSGQRNYNEQFFGPGTRLTVL.

This clone was seen a handful of times. This chain connects TRBV30 to TRBJ2-7, with D possibly TRBD2 on 7 matching bases. There are 14 residues in the CDR3. CDR1 and CDR2 from the germline V gene are GTSNPN and SVGIG (reference sequence). Trimming pared 3 bases from V and 5 bases from J, leaving 17 bases between. Written as DNA, the CDR3 is TGTGCCTGGAGGCAAGGGGGGGCGGTCGACGAGCAGTACTTC. The encoded protein is CAWRQGGAVDEQYF. Combining the CDR3 with reference TRBV30 and TRBJ2-7 gives the whole variable domain SQTIHQWPATLVQPVGSPLSLECTVEGTSNPNLYWYRQAAGRGLQLLFYSVGIGQISSEVPQNLSASRPQDRQFILSSKKLLLSDSGFYLCAWRQGGAVDEQYFGPGTRLTVT.

V is TRBV5-1 and J is TRBJ2-7, with 11 bases that match TRBD2. Germline lookup yields CDR1 SGHRS and CDR2 YFSETQ. The CDR3 runs to 18 residues. The junction had 16 bases not matched to a gene; V was cut back by 4 bases and J by 4 bases. The CDR3 sequence is CASSLPPTSGIIRYEQYF. CDR3 in DNA: TGCGCCAGCAGCCTCCCCCCGACTAGCGGGATTATACGGTACGAGCAGTACTTC.

The chain has TRBV11-1 and TRBJ2-7, with 7 bases fitting TRBD1. The V gene's germline CDR1 is SGHAT and CDR2 FQDESV (reference sequence). V shed 5 bases, J shed 3 bases, and the junction held 10 bases outside the gene matches. CDR3 size: 15 residues. CDR3 sequence reads: CASSGGDRHNYEQYF. CDR3 DNA sequence: TGTGCCAGCAGCGGTGGGGACAGACATAACTACGAGCAGTACTTC.

J is TRBJ2-5 and V is TRBV5-6; TRBD1 matches at 7 bases. Germline CDR1 reads SGHDT; CDR2 reads YYEEEE. The trim removed 3 bases at V and 1 base at J, leaving 0 bases unmatched. The CDR3 consists of 13 residues. This chain's CDR3 is CASSWTGQETQYF. The CDR3 bases are TGTGCCAGCAGCTGGACAGGCCAAGAGACCCAGTACTTC.

In this sample, this clone turned up a few times. The rearrangement links TRBV6-5 to TRBJ1-1; D uncertain. Germline V gives CDR1 MNHEY, CDR2 SVGAGI. V lost 0 bases and J 10 bases, leaving 18 bases between the germline ends. The CDR3 contains 15 residues. CDR3 sequence reads: CASSYSRAGFRVAFF. CDR3 DNA: TGTGCCAGCAGTTACTCGAGGGCAGGTTTCCGTGTAGCTTTCTTT.

This clone has just a few counts. The rearrangement links TRBV5-4 to TRBJ2-1; 10 bases align to TRBD2. Per the germline V gene, CDR1 is SGHNT and CDR2 is YYREEE (reference sequence). V was pared by 6 bases and J by 0 bases, with 3 bases of the junction left unmatched. CDR3 length: 15 residues. CDR3 region: CASKGLADSYNEQFF. In nucleotides, the CDR3 is TGTGCCAGCAAAGGACTAGCGGACTCCTACAATGAGCAGTTCTTC.

The sample holds a few counts of this clone. The chain combines TRBV29-1 with TRBJ2-7, with 7 bases matching TRBD2. Trimming at V came to 6 bases and at J to 5 bases, leaving 7 bases not matched to a gene. Looked up from germline, CDR1 is SQVTM and CDR2 is ANQGSEA. This CDR3 has 12 amino acids. The CDR3 loop is CSVGIGRDEQYF. The CDR3 region has the DNA TGCAGCGTGGGGATAGGGAGGGACGAGCAGTACTTC.

This clone appeared a few times. The V gene is TRBV9, the J gene TRBJ2-2, with D possibly matching TRBD1 (7 bases). Germline CDR1 is SGDLS and CDR2 is YYNGEE. This CDR3 spans 18 amino acids. Trimming left V 7 bases short and J 0 bases short, with 22 bases between. DNA of the CDR3: TGTGCCAGCGCTCCGACAGGGTTAGCGGCCCCGAACACCGGGGAGCTGTTTTTT. The encoded protein is CASAPTGLAAPNTGELFF.